This is a list of T cell receptor beta chains from one sample in a study of cytomegalovirus exposure and HLA in healthy donors. Sequenced by immunoSEQ multiplex PCR; TCRdb stores in-frame clones only, minus some. The table has roughly 140,000 clones, around 84% seen once. The specimen was PBMCs. All receptors derive from a woman in her late teens or twenties in good health and CMV-seronegative. The CDR3 runs from the conserved cysteine through the conserved F or W. D genes are given only for firm matches. Clone size, where shown, is once, few, many, or a class for clones that have expanded.

NA,TRBJ2-7,NA,TRBV28,CASSLLARFRGSYEQYF,TGTGCCAGCAGTTTATTGGCACGGTTTCGAGGTTCCTACGAGCAGTACTTC
NA,TRBJ1-4,TRBD1,TRBV5-4,CASSGKGQGGPNNEKLFF,TGTGCCAGCAGCGGAAAGGGACAGGGAGGCCCTAATAATGAAAAACTGTTTTTT
once,TRBJ1-1,NA,TRBV29-1,CSVESPGNTEAFF,TGCAGCGTTGAATCGCCAGGGAACACTGAAGCTTTCTTT
NA,TRBJ2-1,TRBD2,TRBV29-1,CSVERRLAGEGEQFF,TGCAGCGTTGAAAGAAGACTAGCGGGGGAGGGTGAGCAGTTCTTC
NA,TRBJ2-7,TRBD1,TRBV6-1,CASSVMTGLYEQYF,TGTGCCAGCAGTGTAATGACAGGGTTATACGAGCAGTACTTC
once,TRBJ1-3,TRBD1,TRBV19,CASTPGQGGNTIYF,TGTGCCAGTACCCCGGGACAGGGAGGAAACACCATATATTTT
NA,TRBJ2-5,TRBD1,TRBV6-4,CASSPTGMETQYF,TGTGCCAGCAGCCCGACAGGGATGGAGACCCAGTACTTC
NA,TRBJ1-4,TRBD1,TRBV5-1,CASSPGTGVGKLFF,TGCGCCAGCAGCCCGGGGACAGGGGTTGGAAAACTGTTTTTT
NA,TRBJ2-1,TRBD2,TRBV4-3,CASSQESSGRGWNEQFF,TGCGCCAGCAGCCAAGAATCTAGCGGGAGGGGGTGGAATGAGCAGTTCTTC
NA,TRBJ2-3,TRBD1,TRBV4-3,CASSPEGAGETDTQYF,TGCGCCAGCAGCCCAGAGGGGGCAGGAGAGACAGATACGCAGTATTTT
NA,TRBJ2-2,NA,TRBV11-3,CASSSSVANTGELFF,TGTGCCAGCAGCTCTAGCGTCGCGAACACCGGGGAGCTGTTTTTT
NA,TRBJ1-5,NA,TRBV28,CASSPGGEGQPQHF,TGTGCCAGCAGTCCTGGAGGGGAGGGCCAGCCCCAGCATTTT
NA,TRBJ1-2,NA,TRBV4-3,CASSQGAGPFAGYGYTF,TGCGCCAGCAGCCAAGGGGCAGGGCCGTTCGCCGGGTATGGCTACACCTTC
NA,TRBJ2-7,NA,TRBV27,CASSSGQLSLYEQYF,TGTGCCAGCAGCTCAGGACAGCTCTCACTCTACGAGCAGTACTTC
NA,TRBJ2-3,NA,TRBV9,CASSPPRADYLSTDTQYF,TGTGCCAGCAGCCCCCCCCGCGCGGACTATCTTTCCACAGATACGCAGTATTTT
NA,TRBJ1-2,NA,TRBV5-4,CASSLDRVNYGYTF,TGTGCCAGCAGCTTGGACAGGGTTAATTATGGCTACACCTTC
NA,TRBJ2-5,TRBD2,TRBV11-3,CASSLGSGGRGETQYF,TGTGCCAGCAGCTTAGGCAGCGGGGGCCGTGGAGAGACCCAGTACTTC
NA,TRBJ2-1,TRBD1,TRBV7-8,CASGPRRTGGNEQFF,TGTGCCAGCGGACCACGAAGGACAGGGGGCAATGAGCAGTTCTTC
once,TRBJ2-5,NA,TRBV11-2,CASSFPSGAQYF,TGTGCCAGCAGCTTTCCCTCGGGAGCCCAGTACTTC
NA,TRBJ2-2,NA,TRBV7-9,CSSSAPGHQTGELFF,TGTTCCAGCAGCGCTCCGGGACACCAGACCGGGGAGCTGTTTTTT
NA,TRBJ2-3,NA,TRBV10-2,CASSEYLISDTQYF,TGCGCCAGCAGTGAATACCTAATCTCAGATACGCAGTATTTT
NA,TRBJ1-2,TRBD1,TRBV6-5,CASSPPRDRSGYTF,TGTGCCAGCAGTCCCCCCCGGGACAGGTCTGGCTACACCTTC
NA,TRBJ2-6,NA,TRBV5-4,CASSLDGGLGANVLTF,TGTGCCAGCAGCTTGGACGGGGGTTTGGGGGCCAACGTCCTGACTTTC
NA,TRBJ2-1,NA,TRBV11-3,CASSTELWDEQFF,TGTGCCAGCAGCACGGAGCTCTGGGATGAGCAGTTCTTC
NA,TRBJ2-7,TRBD1,TRBV7-9,CASSPPTGAYEQYF,TGTGCCAGCAGCCCACCGACAGGGGCTTACGAGCAGTACTTC